This passage covers 3 T cell receptor beta chains from one sample sequenced in a study of T cells after yellow fever vaccination. TCRdb redid the calling of the 5' RACE reads with MiXCR, one entry per CDR3 protein. The sample lists roughly 63,000 distinct CDR3 sequences, 7.4% occurring once. The sample here was CD8+ T cells sorted from PBMCs, taken 15 days after the yellow fever booster vaccination. These receptors came from a man between 25 and 39 years old who received the YFV17D yellow fever vaccine.

In its sample, this clonotype was seen many times. The chain combines TRBV3-1 with TRBJ2-5; no clear D gene. Germline V lookup: CDR1 LGHDT, CDR2 YNNKEL (reference sequence). The germline V and J ends were trimmed by 3 bases and 8 bases, with 19 bases remaining between them. The CDR3 length is 15 residues. CDR3 in DNA: TGTGCCAGCAGCCACTTTGCCAGCTTGGATGAAACCCAGTACTTC. Amino acid sequence: CASSHFASLDETQYF.

This clonotype was seen ten or more times. V is TRBV12-3 or TRBV12-4 and J is TRBJ2-7, with 10 bases fitting TRBD2. The CDR3 contains 15 residues. V lost 5 bases to trimming and J lost 7 bases; unmatched junction nucleotides: 11. CDR3 nucleotides: TGTGCCAGCAGTCACCCTCCGGGACTAGCGTTTGAGCAGTACTTC. Protein: CASSHPPGLAFEQYF.

This clonotype was seen ten or more times. The genes are TRBV7-9 and TRBJ2-1, with D tentatively TRBD2 (6 bases). The CDR3 is 17 residues long. Deletions cut 5 bases from V and 6 bases from J, with 23 bases between. Germline loops: CDR1 SEHNR, CDR2 FQNEAQ (reference sequence). CDR3 protein: CASSPPVGEVLGNEQFF. For the CDR3, the DNA is TGTGCCAGCAGCCCCCCGGTGGGGGAGGTATTAGGCAATGAGCAGTTCTTC.